Below are 5 T cell receptor beta chains sequenced from a single sample in a study of T-cell reconstitution after alpha-beta-depleted transplantation in children. Unique molecular identifiers were incorporated into the prepared TCRbeta library. One entry per CDR3 protein, called by TCRdb with MiXCR from the PCR reads. The sample lists about 600,000 distinct CDR3 sequences, roughly 13% seen once, with 2.2% in the top ten. Sequenced here: PBMCs, mostly from graft donor cells, sampled 360 days after TCRalphabeta/CD19-depleted stem cell transplant. These receptors originate from a male patient aged 10 to 17 who had a stem cell transplant for acute myeloid leukemia, so the T cells may come from the graft donor.

This clonotype was recorded many times. The J gene is TRBJ2-7, the V gene TRBV9; 10 nucleotides align to TRBD2. Germline CDR1 reads SGDLS; CDR2 reads YYNGEE. The V segment lost 4 bases and the J segment 4 bases; nucleotides outside the gene matches: 8. This CDR3 contains 15 residues. CDR3 DNA sequence: TGTGCCAGCAGCATTGGACTAGCGGACCCTTACGAGCAGTACTTC. Its protein is CASSIGLADPYEQYF.

As to this clonotype: This likely comes from a read error, as the CDR3 has no conserved phenylalanine or tryptophan at its end. The DNA is left out, because the CDR3 cannot be placed on it with certainty; the CDR3 is given as TCRdb lists it. The rearrangement links TRBV12-3 or TRBV12-4 to TRBJ2-1; the table's D gene call, TRBD2, was not cross checked with the DNA. Both ends counted, the CDR3 spans 9 residues. CDR3: CASSLLAFL.

This clonotype was recorded many times. The chain uses TRBV12-3 or TRBV12-4 and TRBJ1-2; tentatively, D is TRBD1 (5 bases). The germline V and J ends were trimmed by 6 bases and 6 bases, with 23 bases remaining between them. The CDR3 sequence is 16 residues long. CDR3 coding DNA: TGTGCCAGCAGACCGATGATAAGGTCCCGAGGGGATGGCTACACCTTC. As protein: CASRPMIRSRGDGYTF.

V and J are TRBV15 and TRBJ2-1, with no clear D. This CDR3 has 14 residues. CDR1 and CDR2 (germline): LNHNV, YYDKDF (reference sequence). Deletions cut 0 bases from V and 5 bases from J, with 8 bases between. CDR3 protein: CATSRDKLNNEQFF. The CDR3, as DNA: TGTGCCACCAGCAGAGATAAATTAAACAATGAGCAGTTCTTC. The full variable domain, in which reference TRBV15 and TRBJ2-1 provide the parts outside the CDR3, is DAMVIQNPRYQVTQFGKPVTLSCSQTLNHNVMYWYQQKSSQAPKLLFHYYDKDFNNEADTPDNFQSRRPNTSFCFLDIRSPGLGDTAMYLCATSRDKLNNEQFFGPGTRLTVL.

This clonotype has just a few counts. V usage is TRBV20-1 and J usage is TRBJ2-7, with 8 nucleotides matching TRBD2. The germline V gene encodes CDR1 DFQATT and CDR2 SNEGSKA (reference sequence). The V gene end was trimmed by 0 bases and the J gene end by 2 bases; junction bases not matched to a gene: 6. The CDR3 runs 15 residues. CDR3 nucleotides: TGCAGTGCTAGAGATATGGTTAGCGGGGCCTACGAGCAGTACTTC. Protein sequence: CSARDMVSGAYEQYF.